This T cell receptor beta chain is from a study of blood T cell repertoires in COVID-19. This CDR3 comprises 15 residues. Germline V gives CDR1 SGHTA, CDR2 FQGNSA. V shed 4 bases, J shed 4 bases, and the junction held 2 bases outside the gene matches. Repertoires were generated with immunoSEQ multiplex PCR, while TCRdb's copy carries only in-frame clones and drops some. Of roughly 120,000 clones in the sample, approximately 80% were seen once. This receptor was obtained from a man in his sixties or seventies with active or convalescent COVID-19. Material: peripheral blood. This sequence joins TRBV7-2 and TRBJ1-6, with 9 bases aligning to TRBD1. The CDR3 spells CASSSDRGYNSPLHF. DNA for the CDR3: TGTGCCAGCAGCTCAGACAGGGGGTATAATTCACCCCTCCACTTT.